This T cell receptor (beta chain) was recorded in a study of blood T cell repertoires in COVID-19. Study summary: The United States, Italy and Spain provided the acute and convalescent COVID-19 samples. Nucleic acid was either cDNA or gDNA, and it came from T cells, B-cell-depleted T cells, or PBMCs.

Germline V CDR1 and CDR2: SGDLS, YYNGEE. Trimming cost V 4 bases and J 7 bases; bases outside gene matches: 10. This CDR3 comprises 16 residues. Study processing details: Estimation of nucleated cell counts relied on the amplification of reference gene primers. Measured with immunoSEQ multiplex PCR; TCRdb has only the in-frame clones, and not every one. V, J and clone size are taken as reported in that table, and D and trimming were inferred from the DNA itself. The sample has hundreds of thousands of clones, over 70% seen once. The chain combines TRBV9 with TRBJ2-7; 14 bases are a match to TRBD2. Input material: peripheral blood. The source of this sequence is a woman aged 40 to 50 who had recovered from COVID-19. The CDR3 is CASSRWTSGGPEEQYF. For the CDR3, the DNA is TGTGCCAGCAGCAGATGGACTAGCGGGGGGCCGGAAGAGCAGTACTTC.